Shown below are 24 T cell receptor beta chains from a single sample sequenced in a study of shared clonotypes between healthy human individuals (dated by TCRdb to the early 2020s). Libraries were made using the immunoSEQ multiplex PCR assay. TCRdb re-hosts the immuneACCESS table, in-frame sequences only. Its copies lack some clones; in the studies checked, an unresolved V gene accounts for under half of them, and the cause for the rest is not known. This sample lists hundreds of thousands of clones; around 96% were detected once. The top ten clones comprise over 0.1% of the sample. For the CD8 naive samples, CD45RO-negative cells were positively selected for CCR7, yielding a CD45RA+CCR7+ population from which TemRA cells were excluded. The sequencing input was naive CD8+ T cells sorted from blood. In light of the paper, this sample's cell subset or site label describes: CD45RA+CCR7+. All receptors derive from a woman between 25 and 40 years old in good health.

The rearrangement joins TRBV27 to TRBJ2-5; no clear D gene. The length of the CDR3 is 14 residues. With 5 bases removed from V and 2 bases from J, the gap between germline ends came to 12 bases. Per the germline V gene, CDR1 is MNHEY and CDR2 is SMNVEV (reference sequence). As DNA, the CDR3 is TGTGCCAGCAGTAGATCCGGGCCTCAAGAGACCCAGTACTTC. The encoded protein is CASSRSGPQETQYF.

This clone was seen only once. J is TRBJ2-5 and V is TRBV10-3; 7 nucleotides match TRBD2. V was pared by 10 bases and J by 1 base, with 6 bases of the junction left unmatched. The CDR3 is 13 residues long. Germline CDR1 and CDR2: ENHRY and SYGVKD. This CDR3 is CATAGDGQETQYF. The CDR3 DNA sequence: TGTGCCACCGCGGGAGACGGCCAAGAGACCCAGTACTTC.

CDR3 loop: CASSFEAANTEAFF. CDR3 DNA: TGTGCCAGCAGTTTTGAGGCGGCCAACACTGAAGCTTTCTTT. V and J are TRBV28 and TRBJ1-1; D is unclear. The CDR3 runs 14 residues. V dropped 3 bases and J dropped 2 bases, with 10 bases sitting between them. Germline V CDR1 and CDR2: MDHEN, SYDVKM.

The rearrangement uses TRBV4-1 and TRBJ1-5, with no clear D. This CDR3 has 14 amino acids. The germline CDR1 and CDR2 sequences are MGHRA and YSYEKL. Trimming left V 0 bases short and J 9 bases short, with 12 bases between. The chain's CDR3 is CASSQDLPGWPQHF. In DNA, the CDR3 is TGCGCCAGCAGCCAAGACCTTCCCGGGTGGCCCCAGCATTTT.

The rearrangement links TRBV7-9 to TRBJ2-5, with D possibly matching TRBD2 (6 bases). CDR1 is SEHNR and CDR2 is FQNEAQ in the germline V gene (reference sequence). The CDR3 contains 16 residues. The V end lost 1 base, the J end lost 0 bases, and 12 bases lay between the germline ends. The CDR3 here is CASSLGGDPYQETQYF. For the CDR3, the DNA is TGTGCCAGCAGCTTAGGCGGGGACCCGTACCAAGAGACCCAGTACTTC.

The chain combines TRBV5-6 with TRBJ1-1; 7 nucleotides match TRBD1. The CDR3 runs to 14 residues. Trimming at V came to 2 bases and at J to 5 bases, leaving 6 bases not matched to a gene. CDR1 is SGHDT and CDR2 is YYEEEE in the germline V gene. Here the CDR3 DNA reads TGTGCCAGCAGCTTTCGGACAGGACGGACTGAAGCTTTCTTT. Its protein is CASSFRTGRTEAFF.

The chain uses TRBV6-5 and TRBJ1-2; maybe TRBD1 (5 bases). The CDR3 contains 15 residues. V lost 6 bases, J lost 2 bases, and 16 bases lay in between. CDR1 is MNHEY and CDR2 is SVGAGI in the germline V gene. The CDR3 here is CASSPYDSSNYGYTF. The CDR3 DNA is TGTGCCAGCAGCCCCTACGACAGCTCCAACTATGGCTACACCTTC.

The chain links TRBV4-1 to TRBJ2-7; TRBD2 agrees at 11 bases. The V gene end was trimmed by 1 base and the J gene end by 2 bases; junction bases not matched to a gene: 4. Germline CDR1 is MGHRA and CDR2 is YSYEKL. This CDR3 comprises 16 residues. The CDR3 sequence is CASSQVWGLAAYEQYF. CDR3 nucleotides: TGCGCCAGCAGCCAAGTTTGGGGACTAGCGGCCTACGAGCAGTACTTC.

Comments on this clone: The sample has other DNA sequences that encode this CDR3 too. This chain links TRBV2 with TRBJ2-7; D is uncertain. Per the germline V gene, CDR1 is SNHLY and CDR2 is FYNNEI. V gave up 6 bases and J gave up 2 bases, with 5 bases separating them. CDR3 length equals 11 residues. The CDR3 DNA sequence: TGTGCCAGCAGCCCCACCTACGAGCAGTACTTC. Encoded protein: CASSPTYEQYF.

This clone was observed once. CDR3 coding DNA: TGTGCCAGCAGTATCCGATATGGGACAGGGGGCTGGGACACCGGGGAGCTGTTTTTT. Translation gives CASSIRYGTGGWDTGELFF. This sequence joins TRBV28 and TRBJ2-2; 12 bases fit TRBD1. Germline V gene lookup returns CDR1 MDHEN and CDR2 SYDVKM. V lost 5 bases to trimming and J lost 3 bases; unmatched junction nucleotides: 13. This CDR3 is 19 amino acids long. Full variable domain (remainder filled in from reference TRBV28 and TRBJ2-2): DVKVTQSSRYLVKRTGEKVFLECVQDMDHENMFWYRQDPGLGLRLIYFSYDVKMKEKGDIPEGYSVSREKKERFSLILESASTNQTSMYLCASSIRYGTGGWDTGELFFGEGSRLTVL.

This sequence joins TRBV11-2 and TRBJ1-2; D remains ambiguous. In germline, CDR1 is SGHAT, CDR2 FQNNGV. This CDR3 contains 13 residues. Trimming removed 3 bases at V and 3 bases at J, with 8 bases between. This CDR3 is CASSFDNYYGYTF. The DNA of the CDR3 is TGTGCCAGCAGCTTCGACAACTACTATGGCTACACCTTC.

J is TRBJ2-7 and V is TRBV4-1; 7 bases match TRBD2. J gave up 3 bases and V 0 bases, and 8 bases lay outside the gene matches. CDR1 and CDR2 (germline): MGHRA, YSYEKL. The length of the CDR3 is 16 residues. CDR3 DNA sequence: TGCGCCAGCAGCCAAGATTATGGTCTAGCGGACTACGAGCAGTACTTC. As protein: CASSQDYGLADYEQYF.

The genes are TRBV5-1 and TRBJ2-7, with 7 bases matching TRBD1. This CDR3 region has 14 residues. Germline trimming cut 4 bases from V and 2 bases from J; bases unmatched to any gene: 6. CDR1 SGHRS and CDR2 YFSETQ come from the germline V gene. The CDR3 DNA reads TGCGCCAGCAGCAGGTACAGGGGAGCCTACGAGCAGTACTTC. The encoded protein is CASSRYRGAYEQYF.

V gene TRBV7-2 combines with J gene TRBJ2-2; possible D gene TRBD2, 5 bases. This CDR3 has 13 residues. The germline V and J ends were trimmed by 10 bases and 1 base, with 10 bases remaining between them. From germline, CDR1 is SGHTA and CDR2 FQGNSA. CDR3 DNA: TGTGCCACCCGGACTGTGAACACCGGGGAGCTGTTTTTT. It translates to CATRTVNTGELFF.

CDR3 region: CASSSQGVLNTGELFF. DNA of the CDR3: TGTGCCAGCAGCTCCCAGGGAGTCCTGAACACCGGGGAGCTGTTTTTT. This chain joins TRBV7-7 and TRBJ2-2, with D possibly being TRBD1 or TRBD2 (5 bases each). Looked up from germline, CDR1 is SSHAT and CDR2 is FNYEAQ (reference sequence). The V gene lost 4 bases and the J gene lost 1 base, with 13 bases spanning the gap. The CDR3 spans 16 residues. The complete variable domain, with remaining parts taken from reference TRBV7-7 and TRBJ2-2, reads GAGVSQSPRYKVTKRGQDVTLRCDPISSHATLYWYQQALGQGPEFLTYFNYEAQPDKSGLPSDRFSAERPEGSISTLTIQRTEQRDSAMYRCASSSQGVLNTGELFFGEGSRLTVL.

This clone was counted once. The chain is built from TRBV28 and TRBJ2-1; TRBD2 aligns across 10 bases. The CDR3 is made up of 16 amino acids. The V gene's germline CDR1 is MDHEN and CDR2 SYDVKM. The junction had 7 bases not matched to a gene; V was cut back by 1 base and J by 7 bases. The CDR3 loop is CASSLSPSGSMNEQFF. The CDR3 DNA reads as TGTGCCAGCAGTTTATCCCCTAGCGGGAGTATGAATGAGCAGTTCTTC.

V usage is TRBV28 and J usage is TRBJ1-1, with no clear D. Trimming pared 5 bases from V and 6 bases from J, leaving 7 bases between. There are 11 residues in the CDR3. The germline V gene encodes CDR1 MDHEN and CDR2 SYDVKM. CDR3 sequence reads: CASSHPPEAFF. The CDR3 bases are TGTGCCAGCAGTCACCCGCCTGAAGCTTTCTTT.

V gene TRBV29-1 combines with J gene TRBJ2-1, with D perhaps TRBD2 (5 bases). Trimming shortened V by 5 bases and J by 7 bases, and 12 bases separated the two germline ends. The germline V gene has CDR1 SQVTM and CDR2 ANQGSEA. The CDR3 extends over 12 amino acids. Here the CDR3 DNA reads TGCAGCGTTACTCGAGGGAATAATGAGCAGTTCTTC. This codes for CSVTRGNNEQFF.

The chain uses TRBV5-4 and TRBJ2-2; D not certain. The germline gives CDR1 SGHNT, CDR2 YYREEE (reference sequence). This CDR3 has 15 amino acids. The ends were cut back, 6 bases at V and 4 bases at J, with 16 bases in the middle. CDR3 DNA: TGTGCCAGCAACCAGGACGCCTCTCCCACCGGGGAGCTGTTTTTT. This encodes CASNQDASPTGELFF.

This sequence joins TRBV18 and TRBJ2-2; D unresolved. The CDR3 sequence is 15 residues long. V shed 1 base and J shed 4 bases, with 10 bases lying between them. Germline lookup yields CDR1 KGHSH and CDR2 LQKENI. The CDR3 protein is CASSPRTFPTGELFF. CDR3 DNA: TGTGCCAGCTCACCACGGACCTTTCCCACCGGGGAGCTGTTTTTT.

CDR3 sequence reads: CASRLRGDGYTF. CDR3 DNA: TGTGCCAGCCGCCTCAGGGGGGATGGCTACACCTTC. This chain joins TRBV27 and TRBJ1-2, with 7 bases aligning to TRBD1. This CDR3 has 12 residues. Germline CDR1 is MNHEY and CDR2 is SMNVEV (reference sequence). The ends lost 8 bases at V and 6 bases at J; junction bases unmatched: 6.

The rearrangement uses TRBV19 and TRBJ2-1, with D possibly being TRBD1 (6 bases). The V gene's germline CDR1 is LNHDA and CDR2 SQIVND (reference sequence). V shed 6 bases and J shed 7 bases, with 19 bases lying between them. The CDR3 totals 15 residues. CDR3 in amino acids: CASRAFLGRGNEQFF. CDR3 nucleotides: TGTGCCAGTAGGGCTTTTTTGGGCAGGGGAAATGAGCAGTTCTTC.

This clone was picked up one time. The chain is built from TRBV2 and TRBJ1-1, with D unresolved. Germline lookup yields CDR1 SNHLY and CDR2 FYNNEI. Trimming removed 6 bases from V and 11 bases from J, with 13 bases in between. The CDR3 sequence is 11 residues long. The CDR3 DNA reads TGTGCCAGCAGGGAGTTACAGAGGGCTTTCTTT. Amino acid sequence: CASRELQRAFF. The whole variable domain, remainder taken from reference TRBV2 and TRBJ1-1, is EPEVTQTPSHQVTQMGQEVILRCVPISNHLYFYWYRQILGQKVEFLVSFYNNEISEKSEIFDDQFSVERPDGSNFTLKIRSTKLEDSAMYFCASRELQRAFFGQGTRLTVV.

This chain joins TRBV6-5 and TRBJ1-1, with TRBD1 matching over 7 bases. The germline V gene encodes CDR1 MNHEY and CDR2 SVGAGI. This CDR3 comprises 16 residues. Losses at the gene ends were 3 bases for V and 3 bases for J; bases not matched to a gene: 10. CDR3 DNA sequence: TGTGCCAGCAGTTATGTGTTTCAGGGGGAAGACACTGAAGCTTTCTTT. Protein product: CASSYVFQGEDTEAFF.